The 17 T cell receptor beta chains below were found in one sample sequenced in a study of blood T cell repertoires in COVID-19. Profiled with immunoSEQ multiplex PCR; TCRdb holds only in-frame clones, not every one. The sample comprises some 250,000 clones, around 83% of which are singletons, and about 2% rests with the top ten. The sample was peripheral blood. These receptors came from a man aged 30-40 years who had recovered from COVID-19.

This chain joins TRBV7-2 and TRBJ2-5, with 10 positions matching TRBD2. V shed 6 bases, J shed 2 bases, and the junction held 3 bases outside the gene matches. Germline-derived CDR1 and CDR2 are SGHTA and FQGNSA. There are 14 residues in the CDR3. As DNA, the CDR3 is TGTGCCAGCAGGCCTAGCGGGGGACAAGAGACCCAGTACTTC. This encodes CASRPSGGQETQYF.

This sequence joins TRBV5-5 and TRBJ2-2; D may be TRBD1 (5 bases). The CDR3 is made up of 15 amino acids. Germline CDR1 reads SGHKS; CDR2 reads YYEKEE (reference sequence). Trimming took 3 bases from V and 2 from J, leaving 11 bases between them. The CDR3 sequence is CASSYRQGNTGELFF. DNA of the CDR3: TGTGCCAGCAGCTACAGGCAAGGAAACACCGGGGAGCTGTTTTTT. The whole variable domain, filled in from reference TRBV5-5 and TRBJ2-2, reads DAGVTQSPTHLIKTRGQQVTLRCSPISGHKSVSWYQQVLGQGPQFIFQYYEKEERGRGNFPDRFSARQFPNYSSELNVNALLLGDSALYLCASSYRQGNTGELFFGEGSRLTVL.

V is TRBV2 and J is TRBJ2-7; 14 nucleotides line up with TRBD2. The CDR3 covers 16 residues. CDR1 and CDR2 (germline): SNHLY, FYNNEI. Trimming took 6 bases from V and 3 from J; bases not matched to a gene: 7. The CDR3 is CASSDTGTSGSYEQYF. The CDR3 DNA is TGTGCCAGCAGCGATACCGGGACTAGCGGGAGCTACGAGCAGTACTTC.

This chain links TRBV4-1 with TRBJ1-3; perhaps TRBD1 as D (6 bases). The V end was cut by 8 bases, the J end by 4 bases, with 15 bases between. Germline assignment: CDR1 MGHRA and CDR2 YSYEKL. This CDR3 is built from 14 residues. DNA for the CDR3: TGCGCCAGCCGAGCCTGGGGGCGCGGAAACACCATATATTTT. Its translation: CASRAWGRGNTIYF.

This clone showed up just a few times. Written as DNA, the CDR3 is TGTGCCAGTAGTCCCACCGGGACACCTTACGAGCAGTACTTC. Translation gives CASSPTGTPYEQYF. The chain combines TRBV19 with TRBJ2-7, with D tentatively TRBD1 (6 bases). The CDR3 has 14 residues. Looked up from germline, CDR1 is LNHDA and CDR2 is SQIVND (reference sequence). The germline V and J ends were trimmed by 5 bases and 4 bases, with 15 bases remaining between them.

The rearrangement uses TRBV18 and TRBJ1-1; 9 bases match TRBD1. The CDR3 is 15 amino acids. Germline V gene lookup returns CDR1 KGHSH and CDR2 LQKENI. V was clipped by 3 bases and J by 5 bases; unmatched bases: 7. The CDR3: CASSPETGGATEAFF. The CDR3 bases are TGTGCCAGCTCACCGGAGACAGGGGGTGCGACTGAAGCTTTCTTT.

This chain connects TRBV18 to TRBJ1-2, with 9 bases fitting TRBD1. J gave up 1 base and V 4 bases, and 1 base lay outside the gene matches. The CDR3 covers 14 residues. CDR1 and CDR2 (germline): KGHSH, LQKENI. The CDR3 reads CASSLDRGNYGYTF. The CDR3 coding sequence is TGTGCCAGCTCACTGGACAGGGGTAACTATGGCTACACCTTC.

The chain is built from TRBV11-2 and TRBJ1-1; D is undetermined. This CDR3 contains 13 residues. V was clipped by 4 bases and J by 1 base, with 7 bases between them. Germline values: CDR1 SGHAT, CDR2 FQNNGV. Here the CDR3 reads CASSYTENTEAFF. Written as DNA, the CDR3 is TGTGCCAGCAGCTATACAGAGAACACTGAAGCTTTCTTT.

This clone was counted only a few times. This sequence joins TRBV3-1 (or the pseudogene TRBV3-2) and TRBJ2-2; TRBD2 matches 8 bases. Trimming at V came to 4 bases and at J to 1 base, leaving 8 bases not matched to a gene. In germline, CDR1 is LGHDT, CDR2 YNNKEL (reference sequence). The CDR3 consists of 17 residues. The CDR3 nucleotides are TGTGCCAGCAGCCCGACTGTAGCGGGGATGAACACCGGGGAGCTGTTTTTT. Translation: CASSPTVAGMNTGELFF.

The V gene is TRBV7-3, the J gene TRBJ2-1; D not resolved. The germline CDR1 and CDR2 sequences are SGHTA and FQGTGA. The CDR3 length is 14 residues. The V end was cut by 2 bases, the J end by 4 bases, with 9 bases between. The CDR3 DNA follows: TGTGCCAGCAGCTTAGGGCAGTCGTACAATGAGCAGTTCTTC. It specifies CASSLGQSYNEQFF.

This chain connects TRBV10-1 to TRBJ1-2; D gene ambiguous. The CDR3 runs 13 residues. V lost 3 bases and J 8 bases, leaving 13 bases between the germline ends. Germline V gene data show CDR1 as WNHNN and CDR2 as SYGVQD (reference sequence). The CDR3 reads CASSDRRFEGYTF. In DNA, the CDR3 is TGCGCCAGCAGTGATAGGCGGTTTGAGGGCTACACCTTC.

This clone was counted a single time. The rearrangement uses TRBV10-3 and TRBJ2-3; D might be TRBD2 (7 bases). In germline, CDR1 is ENHRY, CDR2 SYGVKD. Trimming took off 6 bases at V and 14 bases at J, with 18 bases between the two ends. The CDR3 is 12 amino acids. CDR3 residues: CAISGGQYHLYF. The CDR3 DNA reads TGTGCCATCAGCGGGGGGCAATACCATTTGTATTTT.

The chain combines TRBV15 with TRBJ2-1; 9 bases match TRBD2. Germline-derived CDR1 and CDR2 are LNHNV and YYDKDF (reference sequence). J lost 2 bases, V lost 1 base, and 3 bases had no gene match. CDR3 length: 16 residues. The CDR3 loop is CATSRGLAGAYNEQFF. The DNA for the CDR3 is TGTGCCACCAGCAGAGGCTTAGCGGGGGCCTACAATGAGCAGTTCTTC.

The rearrangement links TRBV6-6 to TRBJ2-3; 10 bases map to TRBD2. The CDR3 length is 16 residues. Germline loops: CDR1 MNHNY, CDR2 SVGAGI (reference sequence). V lost 2 bases to trimming and J lost 6 bases; unmatched junction nucleotides: 8. The CDR3, as DNA: TGTGCCAGCAGTTACCCTACTAGCGGGGATAGGGATACGCAGTATTTT. It codes for CASSYPTSGDRDTQYF.

The V call is TRBV12-3 or TRBV12-4, the J call TRBJ1-4; D is unclear. Trimming pared 6 bases from V and 8 bases from J, leaving 7 bases between. The CDR3 covers 11 residues. This chain's CDR3 is CASRREEKLFF. CDR3 DNA sequence: TGTGCCAGCAGACGCGAAGAAAAACTGTTTTTT.

The table lists this clone with a count of one. This chain uses TRBV6-5 with TRBJ2-2; 8 positions match TRBD2. With 5 bases clipped from V and 2 bases from J, the junction kept 4 bases outside the gene matches. The CDR3 loop spans 15 amino acids. The germline CDR1 and CDR2 sequences are MNHEY and SVGAGI. CDR3 in amino acids: CASSTRGGNTGELFF. CDR3 nucleotides: TGTGCCAGCAGTACACGGGGGGGAAACACCGGGGAGCTGTTTTTT.

This clone was detected many times. The V and J genes are TRBV2 and TRBJ2-5; 7 positions agree with TRBD1. Germline-derived CDR1 and CDR2 are SNHLY and FYNNEI. CDR3 length: 14 residues. V gave up 5 bases and J gave up 1 base; unmatched junction bases: 4. CDR3 coding DNA: TGTGCCAGCAGTCTCAGGGGGACCCAAGAGACCCAGTACTTC. Translated, it gives CASSLRGTQETQYF.